The sequence of this T cell receptor beta chain was determined in a study of blood T cell repertoires in COVID-19. Study summary: Acute and convalescent COVID-19 specimens originated in the United States, Italy and Spain. Nucleic acid was either cDNA or gDNA, and it came from T cells, B-cell-depleted T cells, or PBMCs.

J gave up 4 bases and V 0 bases, and 13 bases lay outside the gene matches. The CDR3 totals 18 residues. Per the study methods: Cell counts per sample came from amplifying reference gene primers. The protocol was immunoSEQ multiplex PCR, while the TCRdb copy is restricted to in-frame clones and leaves out a portion. For V, J and clone size, that table is used; D and trimming come from the DNA. Altogether roughly 16,000 clones are present, 88% being singletons, with the ten largest covering around 2.9%. The origin of this receptor is a human donor in a cohort sampled during active COVID-19. The chain has TRBV23-1 and TRBJ1-2, with 8 bases lining up with TRBD1. TRBV23-1 is an open reading frame whose function is uncertain. Sequencing was done on a sample of peripheral blood. The CDR3 reads CASSQSSRGRRRRYGYTF. The CDR3 bases are TGCGCCAGCAGTCAATCGTCCAGGGGGCGTAGAAGACGCTATGGCTACACCTTC.